These T cell receptor beta chains were read from a single sample in a study of blood T cell repertoires in COVID-19. This table comes from immunoSEQ multiplex PCR, and its TCRdb copy is limited to in-frame clones, with some not included. Of 25,000 to 30,000 clones in the sample, 85% to 90% were seen once. Sequences were obtained from peripheral blood. The receptor set was obtained from a human donor with acute or convalescent COVID-19. The donor label of this sample is uncertain. CDR3s include the opening cysteine and the closing phenylalanine or tryptophan. Fields, in order: J gene, clone size, V gene, CDR3 length, D gene, CDR3 DNA, CDR3 protein. The D gene is left open where the match is weak. Not all rows give a size; the values are once, few, many and, for expanded clones, a class.

TRBJ1-5 | . | TRBV6-5 | 15 | . | TGTGCCAGCATCCCCCCAGGGGCTCAAAATCAGCCCCAGCATTTT | CASIPPGAQNQPQHF
TRBJ1-1 | . | TRBV19 | 16 | TRBD1 | TGTGCCAGTAGTACTATACAGGGGGGCGGCTACACTGAAGCTTTCTTT | CASSTIQGGGYTEAFF
TRBJ2-1 | . | TRBV10-1 | 16 | TRBD2 | TGCGCCGGCACGGGACTAGCGGGAGGTACCTACAATGAGCAGTTCTTC | CAGTGLAGGTYNEQFF
TRBJ2-5 | . | TRBV5-1 | 13 | . | TGCGCCAGCAGCTTCCCCGGGAAAGAGACCCAGTACTTC | CASSFPGKETQYF
TRBJ2-5 | . | TRBV2 | 15 | TRBD1 | TGTGCCAGCACGGGGCAGGGGGCCTCGGGGGAGACCCAGTACTTC | CASTGQGASGETQYF
TRBJ1-1 | . | TRBV19 | 13 | . | TGTGCCAGTAAAGGGCAGGGCCACACTGAAGCTTTCTTT | CASKGQGHTEAFF
TRBJ1-4 | . | TRBV3-1/TRBV3-2 | 16 | TRBD1 | TGTGCCAGCAGCCAATACAGGGGGGGAACTAATGAAAAACTGTTTTTT | CASSQYRGGTNEKLFF
TRBJ1-2 | . | TRBV2 | 15 | TRBD1 | TGTGCCAGCAGTGTGGTGACAGGGGGGAACTATGGCTACACCTTC | CASSVVTGGNYGYTF
TRBJ2-3 | . | TRBV5-1 | 17 | TRBD2 | TGCGCCAGCAGCCCCGGGACTAGCGGGGGAATCGCGAATACGCAGTATTTT | CASSPGTSGGIANTQYF
TRBJ1-2 | . | TRBV5-1 | 13 | . | TGCGCCAGCAGCGCGGACATTTTCTATGGCTACACCTTC | CASSADIFYGYTF
TRBJ2-1 | . | TRBV7-8 | 14 | . | TGTGCCAGCCGAGGGGGGGCGGGGTACAATGAGCAGTTCTTC | CASRGGAGYNEQFF
TRBJ1-5 | . | TRBV18 | 16 | TRBD1 | TGTGCCAGCTCACCAAGTGGACAGGGGGCCCCCTGGGCCCAGCATTTT | CASSPSGQGAPWAQHF
TRBJ1-5 | few | TRBV15 | 15 | . | TGTGCCACCAGCCCCGCAGTCAATAGCAATCAGCCCCAGCATTTT | CATSPAVNSNQPQHF
TRBJ2-7 | once | TRBV5-1 | 15 | TRBD1 | TGCGCCAGCAGCGACGGGACAGGACTAACCTACGAGCAGTACTTC | CASSDGTGLTYEQYF
TRBJ1-1 | . | TRBV5-1 | 15 | . | TGCGCCAGCAGCTTGGTGGCGGGGATGAACACTGAAGCTTTCTTT | CASSLVAGMNTEAFF
TRBJ2-2 | . | TRBV7-2 | 15 | TRBD2 | TGTGCCACCTCCGTGGCGGGAGGGCCGACCGGGGAGCTGTTTTTT | CATSVAGGPTGELFF
TRBJ1-4 | . | TRBV30 | 14 | . | TGTGCCTGGAACCTCGGGGGGGCAGGTGAAAAACTGTTTTTT | CAWNLGGAGEKLFF
TRBJ1-1 | . | TRBV19 | 14 | . | TGTGCCAGTAGTTTTACGGGGTTTGGCACTGAAGCTTTCTTT | CASSFTGFGTEAFF
TRBJ1-6 | . | TRBV5-1 | 13 | . | TGCGCCAGCAGCTTGTCAGGGGATTCACCCCTCCACTTT | CASSLSGDSPLHF
TRBJ2-3 | . | TRBV19 | 16 | TRBD2 | TGTGCCAGTAGTGCCCGGGCGGGGGGGCTGACAGATACGCAGTATTTT | CASSARAGGLTDTQYF
TRBJ2-5 | . | TRBV7-8 | 16 | TRBD2 | TGTGCCAGCAGCTTAGGGGGGGCTAGCGGGAGAAAGACCCAGTACTTC | CASSLGGASGRKTQYF
TRBJ2-1 | once | TRBV19 | 22 | TRBD2 | TGTGCCAGTAGTATAGGGAGGGGCGGACAGGGTATTCCGACTAGCGGGGGGACCATTTCGATCTTC | CASSIGRGGQGIPTSGGTISIF
TRBJ2-7 | . | TRBV9 | 15 | TRBD1 | TGTGCCAGCAGCGTAGGGGGACAGGCCGTCTCCGAGCAGTACTTC | CASSVGGQAVSEQYF
TRBJ2-7 | . | TRBV5-4 | 15 | . | TGTGCCAGCAGCGGTGAAATTGGACAGCCCTACGAGCAGTACTTC | CASSGEIGQPYEQYF
TRBJ2-2 | . | TRBV5-4 | 15 | TRBD1 | TGTGCCAGCAGCCCCTCGAGGGTACAGGGGAGGGAGCTGTTTTTT | CASSPSRVQGRELFF
TRBJ2-1 | . | TRBV7-6 | 18 | . | TGTGCCAGCAGCTCCCTCTTTAGCGGAACTGGCTCCTACAATGAGCAGTTCTTC | CASSSLFSGTGSYNEQFF
TRBJ2-7 | . | TRBV24-1 | 13 | TRBD1 | TGTGCCACCAGTGATCTGGGACAGGGGAAGCAGTACTTC | CATSDLGQGKQYF
TRBJ2-7 | few | TRBV6-5 | 14 | TRBD1 | TGTGCCAGCAACCCGGGACAGGGGTCCTACGAGCAGTACTTC | CASNPGQGSYEQYF
TRBJ2-7 | . | TRBV7-8 | 11 | TRBD1 | TGTGCCATTGACAGGGGTGGCGAGCAGTACTTC | CAIDRGGEQYF
TRBJ2-5 | once | TRBV4-2 | 19 | TRBD1 | TGTGCCAGCAGCCCGATTCGGGACAGGGGCCGCCTGGGTCGAGAGACCCAGTACTTC | CASSPIRDRGRLGRETQYF
TRBJ1-2 | . | TRBV3-1/TRBV3-2 | 14 | . | TGTGCCAGCAGCCTTGAGGGGAGGAACTCTGGCTACACCTTC | CASSLEGRNSGYTF
TRBJ2-3 | . | TRBV5-1 | 16 | TRBD1 | TGCGCCAGCAGCCCCCGGACAGGGGGTCGCACAGATACGCAGTATTTT | CASSPRTGGRTDTQYF
TRBJ2-5 | . | TRBV29-1 | 13 | . | TGCAGCGTTGCACGGGACATACAAGAGACCCAGTACTTC | CSVARDIQETQYF
TRBJ1-5 | . | TRBV6-6 | 16 | . | TGTGCCAGCAGTTCGGTGGGGGGGGCCATCAATCAGCCCCAGCATTTT | CASSSVGGAINQPQHF
TRBJ2-5 | few | TRBV14 | 15 | TRBD1 | TGTGCCAGCAGCCTACCGGGACAGGGTCGATCGACCCAGTACTTC | CASSLPGQGRSTQYF
TRBJ1-3 | . | TRBV18 | 16 | . | TGTGCCAGCTCACCAGGACAGCCGAGCTCTGGAAACACCATATATTTT | CASSPGQPSSGNTIYF
TRBJ2-6 | . | TRBV6-2/TRBV6-3 | 17 | TRBD1 | TGTGCCAGCAACCCTACAGGGGCCTCCTCTGGGGCCAACGTCCTGACTTTC | CASNPTGASSGANVLTF
TRBJ1-4 | . | TRBV5-1 | 16 | . | TGCGCCAGCAGCTTGGGACCCACGGGGACTAATGAAAAACTGTTTTTT | CASSLGPTGTNEKLFF
TRBJ2-7 | . | TRBV11-2 | 15 | . | TGTGCCAGCACCACCAGGGCCAGATGGGACTACGAGCAGTACTTC | CASTTRARWDYEQYF
TRBJ2-7 | . | TRBV27 | 14 | TRBD2 | TGTGCCAGCAGTTTAAGGGGGACTAGCTCCGAGCAGTACTTC | CASSLRGTSSEQYF
TRBJ2-2 | . | TRBV4-2 | 18 | TRBD2 | TGTGCCAGCAGCCCGCGGACTAGCGGGGGGGCGAACACCGGGGAGCTGTTTTTT | CASSPRTSGGANTGELFF
TRBJ2-3 | . | TRBV24-1 | 15 | . | TGTGCCACCAGTGGTGGCGGGACTAGCACAGATACGCAGTATTTT | CATSGGGTSTDTQYF